This T cell receptor (beta chain) stems from a study of blood T cells in healthy people across ages. With regard to this clonotype: Just one base apart from a much larger clone, this may be a read error.

A J-beta primer mix and a sample-barcoded 5' primer were used in a second PCR of about 7 to 12 cycles. TCRdb itself ran the 5' RACE reads through MiXCR, one entry per CDR3 protein. The table records about 1.7 million distinct CDR3 sequences, roughly 30% of them present only once. The sequence derives from a woman aged 30 to 39 in good health. Material for sequencing was blood.

Here the CDR3 DNA reads TGCAGCGTTGGGGGAAGCGGGACAAGGAGTTACGAGCAGTTCTTC. This translates into CSVGGSGTRSYEQFF. The rearrangement joins TRBV29-1 to TRBJ2-1; a possible D gene is TRBD2 (7 bases). Trimming shortened V by 4 bases and J by 10 bases, and 23 bases separated the two germline ends. The germline V gene encodes CDR1 SQVTM and CDR2 ANQGSEA. This CDR3 spans 15 amino acids.